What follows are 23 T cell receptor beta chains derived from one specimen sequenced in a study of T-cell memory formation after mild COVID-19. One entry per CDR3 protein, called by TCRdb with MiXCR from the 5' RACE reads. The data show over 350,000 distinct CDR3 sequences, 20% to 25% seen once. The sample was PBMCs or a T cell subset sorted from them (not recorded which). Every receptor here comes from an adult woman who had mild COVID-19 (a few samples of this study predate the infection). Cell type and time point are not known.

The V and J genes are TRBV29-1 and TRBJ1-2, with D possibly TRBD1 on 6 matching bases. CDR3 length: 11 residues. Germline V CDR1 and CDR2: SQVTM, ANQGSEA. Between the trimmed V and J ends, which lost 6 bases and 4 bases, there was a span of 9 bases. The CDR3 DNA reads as TGCAGCGTCCGGACAGTCTATGGCTACACCTTC. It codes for CSVRTVYGYTF.

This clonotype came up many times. CDR3 protein: CASSQDMEGYTF. CDR3 nucleotides: TGCGCCAGCAGCCAAGATATGGAGGGCTACACCTTC. The chain carries TRBV4-1 and TRBJ1-2; D is unclear. V shed 0 bases and J shed 8 bases, with 7 bases lying between them. Germline V CDR1 and CDR2: MGHRA, YSYEKL. CDR3 length equals 12 residues.

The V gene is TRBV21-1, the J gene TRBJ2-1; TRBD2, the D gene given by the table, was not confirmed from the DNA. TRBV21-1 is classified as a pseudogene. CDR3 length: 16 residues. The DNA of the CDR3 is TGTGCCAGCAGCAATAGTAGGACTAGCGAATACAATGAGCAGTTCTTC. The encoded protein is CASSNSRTSEYNEQFF.

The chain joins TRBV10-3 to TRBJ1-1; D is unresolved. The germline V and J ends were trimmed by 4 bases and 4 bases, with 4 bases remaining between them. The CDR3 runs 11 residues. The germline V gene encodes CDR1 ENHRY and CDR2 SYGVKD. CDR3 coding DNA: TGTGCCATCAGTGTCGGCACTGAAGCTTTCTTT. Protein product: CAISVGTEAFF.

CDR3 residues: CASRATGTGANVLTF. In DNA, the CDR3 is TGTGCCAGCAGAGCGACAGGGACTGGGGCCAACGTCCTGACTTTC. This chain connects TRBV12-3 or TRBV12-4 to TRBJ2-6; 7 bases are shared with TRBD1. This CDR3 is 15 amino acids long. V trimming: 6 bases; J trimming: 2 bases; junction bases outside the gene matches: 4.

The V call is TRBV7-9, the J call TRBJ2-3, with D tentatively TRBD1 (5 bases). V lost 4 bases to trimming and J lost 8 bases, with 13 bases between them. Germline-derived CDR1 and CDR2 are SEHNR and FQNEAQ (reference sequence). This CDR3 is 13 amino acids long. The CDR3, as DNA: TGTGCCAGCAGCTCGCCTTTGGGGCCTACGCAGTATTTT. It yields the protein CASSSPLGPTQYF.

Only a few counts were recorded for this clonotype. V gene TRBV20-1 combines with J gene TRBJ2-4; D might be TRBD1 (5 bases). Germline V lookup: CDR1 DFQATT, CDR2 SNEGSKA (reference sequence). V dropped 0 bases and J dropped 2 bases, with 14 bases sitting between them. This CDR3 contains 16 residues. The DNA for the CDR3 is TGCAGTGCTAGAGAATCCAGGGTCGTGTCCAAAAACATTCAGTACTTC. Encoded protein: CSARESRVVSKNIQYF.

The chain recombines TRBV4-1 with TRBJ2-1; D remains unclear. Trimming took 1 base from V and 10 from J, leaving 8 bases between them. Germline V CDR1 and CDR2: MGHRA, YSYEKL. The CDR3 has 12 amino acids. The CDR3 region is CASSQVGPEQFF. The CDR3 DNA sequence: TGCGCCAGCAGCCAAGTAGGACCAGAGCAGTTCTTC.

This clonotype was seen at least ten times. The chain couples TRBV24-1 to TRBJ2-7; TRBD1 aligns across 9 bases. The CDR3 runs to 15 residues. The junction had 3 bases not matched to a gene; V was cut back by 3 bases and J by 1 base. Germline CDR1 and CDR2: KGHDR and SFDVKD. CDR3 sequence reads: CATSDPGQGSYEQYF. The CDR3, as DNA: TGTGCCACCAGTGATCCGGGACAGGGTTCCTACGAGCAGTACTTC.

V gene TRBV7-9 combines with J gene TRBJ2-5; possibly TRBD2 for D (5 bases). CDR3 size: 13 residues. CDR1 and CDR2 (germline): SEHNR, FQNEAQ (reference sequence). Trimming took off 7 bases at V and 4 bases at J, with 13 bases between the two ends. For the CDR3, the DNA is TGTGCCAGCAACCTCCCCGGAGGAGAGACCCAGTACTTC. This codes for CASNLPGGETQYF.

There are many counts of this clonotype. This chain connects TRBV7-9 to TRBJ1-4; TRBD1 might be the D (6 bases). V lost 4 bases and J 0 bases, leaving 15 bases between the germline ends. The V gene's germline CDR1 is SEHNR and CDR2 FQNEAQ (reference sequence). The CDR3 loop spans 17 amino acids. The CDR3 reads CASSSIRGDATNEKLFF. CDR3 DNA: TGTGCCAGCAGCTCAATCAGGGGCGATGCAACTAATGAAAAACTGTTTTTT. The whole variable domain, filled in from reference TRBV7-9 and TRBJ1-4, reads DTGVSQNPRHKITKRGQNVTFRCDPISEHNRLYWYRQTLGQGPEFLTYFQNEAQLEKSRLLSDRFSAERPKGSFSTLEIQRTEQGDSAMYLCASSSIRGDATNEKLFFGSGTQLSVL.

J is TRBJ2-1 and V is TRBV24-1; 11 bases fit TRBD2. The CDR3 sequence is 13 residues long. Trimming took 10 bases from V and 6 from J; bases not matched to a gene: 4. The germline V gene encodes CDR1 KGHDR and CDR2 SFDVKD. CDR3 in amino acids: CATGLAASNEQFF. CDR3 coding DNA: TGTGCCACGGGACTAGCGGCGAGCAATGAGCAGTTCTTC.

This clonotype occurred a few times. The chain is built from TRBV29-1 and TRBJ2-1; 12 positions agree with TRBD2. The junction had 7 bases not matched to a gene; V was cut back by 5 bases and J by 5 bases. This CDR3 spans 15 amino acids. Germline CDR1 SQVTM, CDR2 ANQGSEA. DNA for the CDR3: TGCAGCGTTCCGCGTGGACTAGCGGGACACAATGAGCAGTTCTTC. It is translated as CSVPRGLAGHNEQFF.

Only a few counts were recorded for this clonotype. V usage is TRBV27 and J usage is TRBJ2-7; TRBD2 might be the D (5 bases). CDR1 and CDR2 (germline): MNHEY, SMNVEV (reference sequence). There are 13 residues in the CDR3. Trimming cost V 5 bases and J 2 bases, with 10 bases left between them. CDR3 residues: CASSGGFTYEQYF. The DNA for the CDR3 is TGTGCCAGCAGTGGAGGATTTACCTACGAGCAGTACTTC.

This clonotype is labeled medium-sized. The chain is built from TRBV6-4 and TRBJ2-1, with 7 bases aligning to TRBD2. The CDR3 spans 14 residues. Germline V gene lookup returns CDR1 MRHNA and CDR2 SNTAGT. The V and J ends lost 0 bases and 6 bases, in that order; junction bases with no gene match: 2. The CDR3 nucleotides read TGTGCCAGCAGTGACTCCGGGGGGAGCAATGAGCAGTTCTTC. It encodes CASSDSGGSNEQFF.

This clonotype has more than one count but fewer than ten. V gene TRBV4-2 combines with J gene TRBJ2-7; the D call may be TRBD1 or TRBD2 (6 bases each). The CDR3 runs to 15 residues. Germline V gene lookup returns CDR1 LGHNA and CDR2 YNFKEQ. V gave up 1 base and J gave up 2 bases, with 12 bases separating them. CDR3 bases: TGTGCCAGCAGCCAAGCTGGTGGGGGGCCCTACGAGCAGTACTTC. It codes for CASSQAGGGPYEQYF.

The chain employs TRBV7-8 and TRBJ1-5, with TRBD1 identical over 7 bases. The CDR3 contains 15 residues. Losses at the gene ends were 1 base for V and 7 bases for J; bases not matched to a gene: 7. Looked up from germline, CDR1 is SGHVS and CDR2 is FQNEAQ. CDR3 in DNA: TGTGCCAGCAGCTTAGGAAGACAGGGCGGACAGCCCCAGCATTTT. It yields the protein CASSLGRQGGQPQHF.

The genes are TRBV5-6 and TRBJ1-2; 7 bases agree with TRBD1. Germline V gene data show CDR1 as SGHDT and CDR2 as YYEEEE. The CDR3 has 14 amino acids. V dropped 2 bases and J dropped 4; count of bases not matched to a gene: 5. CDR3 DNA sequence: TGTGCCAGCAGCTTTAGGACAGGTCTCTATGGCTACACCTTC. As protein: CASSFRTGLYGYTF.

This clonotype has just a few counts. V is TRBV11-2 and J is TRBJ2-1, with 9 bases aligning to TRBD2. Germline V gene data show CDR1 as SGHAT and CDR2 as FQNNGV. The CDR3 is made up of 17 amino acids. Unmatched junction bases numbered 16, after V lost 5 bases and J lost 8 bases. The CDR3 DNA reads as TGTGCCAGCAGCCCAATCAGGCGGCGGGGGGGCCCCTATGAGCAGTTCTTC. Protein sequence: CASSPIRRRGGPYEQFF.

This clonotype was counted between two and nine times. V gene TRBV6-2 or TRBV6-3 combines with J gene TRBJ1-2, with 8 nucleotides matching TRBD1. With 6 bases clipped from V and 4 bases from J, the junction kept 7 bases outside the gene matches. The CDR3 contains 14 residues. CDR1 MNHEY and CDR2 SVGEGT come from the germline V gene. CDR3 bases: TGTGCCAGCAGCAGGACAGGGCCCGTCTATGGCTACACCTTC. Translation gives CASSRTGPVYGYTF.

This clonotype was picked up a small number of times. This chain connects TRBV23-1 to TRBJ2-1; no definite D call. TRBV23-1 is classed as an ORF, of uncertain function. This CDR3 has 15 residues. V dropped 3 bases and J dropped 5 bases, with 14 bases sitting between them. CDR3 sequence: CASSHRAPQDNEQFF. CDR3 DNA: TGCGCCAGCAGTCACCGCGCTCCTCAGGACAATGAGCAGTTCTTC.

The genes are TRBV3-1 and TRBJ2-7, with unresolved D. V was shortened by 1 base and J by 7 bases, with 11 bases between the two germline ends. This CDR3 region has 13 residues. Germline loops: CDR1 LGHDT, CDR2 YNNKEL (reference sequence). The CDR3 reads CASSQALAVEQYF. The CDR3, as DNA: TGTGCCAGCAGCCAAGCCTTGGCGGTGGAGCAGTACTTC.

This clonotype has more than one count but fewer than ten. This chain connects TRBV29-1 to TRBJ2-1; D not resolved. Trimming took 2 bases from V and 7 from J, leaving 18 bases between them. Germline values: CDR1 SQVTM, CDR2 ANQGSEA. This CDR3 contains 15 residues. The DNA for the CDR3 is TGCAGCGTTGAATTCCCGTTTGGGCAGGTAAATGAGCAGTTCTTC. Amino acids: CSVEFPFGQVNEQFF.